This TCR beta chain derives from a study of blood T cell repertoires in COVID-19 (dated by TCRdb to the early 2020s). In the study overall: Collaborator samples came from the United States, Italy and Spain and covered acute and convalescent phases of COVID-19. Where HLA class I and class II types were available, the types were taken from metadata supplied by the sample provider, not from assay-based typing. The repertoires were released in a freely available public database intended as a resource for research on the immune response to SARS-CoV-2. Deeply sampled blood TCRbeta repertoires from subjects exposed to, actively infected with, or recovered from COVID-19 were included in the dataset. Samples came from the ongoing ImmuneRACE study (first 160 participants) plus 1,254 subjects from 6 global collaborators. A de-identified subject ID, COVID-19 status, age in years and sex were almost always included in the sample metadata. The prospective study material was composed of cDNA or gDNA derived from T cells, B-cell-depleted T cells, or PBMCs.

About this clone itself: Its cognate antigen has yet to be identified. Per-base qualities were not stored, and no clone one base away is much larger.

The collaborating institutions used their own protocols to collect whole blood in K2EDTA tubes. For TCRbeta analysis, collaborators shipped samples in one of three forms: frozen whole blood, isolated PBMCs, or DNA extracted from either of those sample types. Taken from the germline V gene, the CDR1 and CDR2 loops are SNHLY and FYNNEI. The trim is 8 bases for V and 1 base for J, with a gap of 8 bases between the germline ends. The CDR3 contains 12 residues, cysteine and phenylalanine counted. Here the CDR3 DNA is all that survives: 36 bases in frame from base 1. Broad study findings and their caveats: The amount of clinical and demographic metadata varied by source and participant and was provided uncurated.

The immunoSEQ Assay, a bias-controlled multiplex PCR, was used to amplify TCRbeta CDR3 regions from genomic DNA. Concerning the study's data processing: The number of nucleated cells in each sample was estimated from the amplification of reference gene primers within the assay. Sequence reads were collapsed and filtered to measure the absolute abundance of every unique TCRbeta CDR3 rearrangement. For each sample, productive Simpson clonality was calculated by taking the square root of Simpson's diversity index across productive rearrangements. Here the immuneACCESS table is served through TCRdb, limited to in-frame sequences with V and J called. Missing clones are a known gap in these copies; in checked studies unresolved V genes cover under half, and the rest lacks a known reason. That table gives V, J and clone size, and the DNA gave D and trimming. This sample comprises hundreds of thousands of clones, around nine tenths of them detected only once. Of the sample, about 4.2% falls within the top ten clones.

This clonotype was obtained from a middle-aged man with acute or convalescent COVID-19. The receptor chain draws on TRBV2 and TRBJ1-1, and the D gene may be TRBD1, 5 bases matching. The sample was peripheral blood. For the CDR3, the sequence is CASLDKNTEAFF. The bases are TGTGCCAGCCTGGACAAGAACACTGAAGCTTTCTTT.